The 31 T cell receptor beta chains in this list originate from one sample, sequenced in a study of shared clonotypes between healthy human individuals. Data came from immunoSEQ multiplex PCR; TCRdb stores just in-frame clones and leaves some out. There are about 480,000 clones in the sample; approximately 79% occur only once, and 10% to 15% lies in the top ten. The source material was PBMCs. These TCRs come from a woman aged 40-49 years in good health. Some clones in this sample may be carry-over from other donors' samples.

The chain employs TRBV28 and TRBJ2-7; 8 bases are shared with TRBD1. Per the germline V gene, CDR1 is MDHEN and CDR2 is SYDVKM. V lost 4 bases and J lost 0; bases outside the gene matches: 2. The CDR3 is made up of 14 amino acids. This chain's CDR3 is CASSSTGGSYEQYF. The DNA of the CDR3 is TGTGCCAGCAGTTCCACAGGGGGCTCCTACGAGCAGTACTTC.

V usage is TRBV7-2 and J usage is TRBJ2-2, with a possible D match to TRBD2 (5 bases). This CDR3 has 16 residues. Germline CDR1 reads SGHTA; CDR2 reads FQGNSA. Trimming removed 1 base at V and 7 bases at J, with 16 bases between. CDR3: CASSLVRRRGVGELFF. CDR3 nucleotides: TGTGCCAGCAGCTTAGTGAGGCGCCGGGGAGTCGGGGAGCTGTTTTTT.

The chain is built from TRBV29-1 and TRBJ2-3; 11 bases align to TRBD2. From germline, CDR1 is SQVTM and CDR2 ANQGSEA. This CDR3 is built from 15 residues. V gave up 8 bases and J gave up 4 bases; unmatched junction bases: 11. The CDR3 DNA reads TGCAGCAACAGGGGGAGACTAGCGGGGTCAGATACGCAGTATTTT. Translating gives CSNRGRLAGSDTQYF.

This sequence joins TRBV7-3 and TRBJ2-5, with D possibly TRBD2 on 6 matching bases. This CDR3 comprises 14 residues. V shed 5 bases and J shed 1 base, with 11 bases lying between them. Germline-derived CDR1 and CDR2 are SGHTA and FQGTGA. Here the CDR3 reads CASSARGVQETQYF. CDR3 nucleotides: TGTGCCAGCAGCGCCCGCGGGGTCCAAGAGACCCAGTACTTC.

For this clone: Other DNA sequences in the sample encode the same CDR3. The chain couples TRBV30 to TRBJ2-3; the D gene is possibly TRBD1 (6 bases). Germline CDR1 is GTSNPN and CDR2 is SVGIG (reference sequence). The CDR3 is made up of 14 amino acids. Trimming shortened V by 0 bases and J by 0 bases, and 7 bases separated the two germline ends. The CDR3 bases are TGTGCCTGGAGTGTCAGGGGAAGCACAGATACGCAGTATTTT. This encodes CAWSVRGSTDTQYF.

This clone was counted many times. This CDR3 is CASSTDSGRTEAFF. DNA for the CDR3: TGTGCCAGTAGTACGGACAGTGGGCGCACTGAAGCTTTCTTT. The rearrangement links TRBV19 to TRBJ1-1; perhaps TRBD1 as D (6 bases). Germline V gene lookup returns CDR1 LNHDA and CDR2 SQIVND (reference sequence). This CDR3 comprises 14 residues. V was cut by 4 bases and J by 4 bases, with 13 bases left in between.

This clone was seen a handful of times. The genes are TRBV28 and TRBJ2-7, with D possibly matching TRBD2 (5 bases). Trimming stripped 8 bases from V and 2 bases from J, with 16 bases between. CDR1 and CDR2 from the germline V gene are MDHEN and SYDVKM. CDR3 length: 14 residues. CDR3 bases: TGTGCCAGCGCATTAGCCGGGATTACCTACGAGCAGTACTTC. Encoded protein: CASALAGITYEQYF.

The CDR3 region has the DNA TGCAGCGTGTGGCCCCCCCTCTCCTACAATGAGCAGTTCTTC. It specifies CSVWPPLSYNEQFF. This sequence joins TRBV29-1 and TRBJ2-1; no reliable D call. With 6 bases removed from V and 0 bases from J, the gap between germline ends came to 12 bases. The germline V gene has CDR1 SQVTM and CDR2 ANQGSEA. This CDR3 region has 14 residues.

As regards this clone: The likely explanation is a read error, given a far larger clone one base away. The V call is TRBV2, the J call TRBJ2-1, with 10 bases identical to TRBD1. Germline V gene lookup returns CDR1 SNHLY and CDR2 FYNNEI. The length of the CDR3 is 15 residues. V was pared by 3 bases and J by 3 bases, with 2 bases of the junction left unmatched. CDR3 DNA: TGTGCCAGCAGTGACGGGACAGGGGACTACAATGAGCAGTTCTTC. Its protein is CASSDGTGDYNEQFF.

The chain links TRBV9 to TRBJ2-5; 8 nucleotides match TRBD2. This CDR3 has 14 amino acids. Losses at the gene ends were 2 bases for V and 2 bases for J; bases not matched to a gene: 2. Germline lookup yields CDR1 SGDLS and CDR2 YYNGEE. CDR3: CASSVTSDQETQYF. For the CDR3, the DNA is TGTGCCAGCAGCGTGACTAGCGATCAAGAGACCCAGTACTTC.

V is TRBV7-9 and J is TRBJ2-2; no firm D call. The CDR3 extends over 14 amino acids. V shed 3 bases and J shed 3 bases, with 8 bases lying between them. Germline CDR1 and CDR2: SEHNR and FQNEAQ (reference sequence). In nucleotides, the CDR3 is TGTGCCAGCAGCTTTTTTCGGGACACCGGGGAGCTGTTTTTT. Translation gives CASSFFRDTGELFF.

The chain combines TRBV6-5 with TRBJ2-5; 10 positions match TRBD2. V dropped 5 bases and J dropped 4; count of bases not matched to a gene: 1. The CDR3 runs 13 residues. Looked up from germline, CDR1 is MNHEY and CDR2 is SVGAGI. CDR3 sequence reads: CASSSGRGETQYF. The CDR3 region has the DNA TGTGCCAGCAGTAGCGGGAGGGGAGAGACCCAGTACTTC.

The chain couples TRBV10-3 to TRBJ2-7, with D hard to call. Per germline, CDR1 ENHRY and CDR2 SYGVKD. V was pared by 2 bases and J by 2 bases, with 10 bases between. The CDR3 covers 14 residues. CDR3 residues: CAISEAGTTYEQYF. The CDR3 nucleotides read TGTGCCATCAGTGAGGCTGGAACCACCTACGAGCAGTACTTC.

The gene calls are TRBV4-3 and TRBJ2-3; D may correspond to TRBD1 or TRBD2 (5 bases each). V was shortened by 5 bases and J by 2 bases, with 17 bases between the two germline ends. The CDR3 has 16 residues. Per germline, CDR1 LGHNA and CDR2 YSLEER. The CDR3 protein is CASSSMRDPNTDTQYF. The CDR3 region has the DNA TGCGCCAGCAGCAGCATGAGGGACCCCAACACAGATACGCAGTATTTT.

The CDR3 DNA reads TGCGCCAGCAGCCAAGAACCGGGACTAGCGGGAGGAGAGCAGTTCTTC. It encodes CASSQEPGLAGGEQFF. The V gene is TRBV4-1, the J gene TRBJ2-1; 15 positions match TRBD2. CDR3 length equals 16 residues. With V trimmed by 0 bases and J by 10 bases, 4 bases remained unmatched. CDR1 MGHRA and CDR2 YSYEKL come from the germline V gene.

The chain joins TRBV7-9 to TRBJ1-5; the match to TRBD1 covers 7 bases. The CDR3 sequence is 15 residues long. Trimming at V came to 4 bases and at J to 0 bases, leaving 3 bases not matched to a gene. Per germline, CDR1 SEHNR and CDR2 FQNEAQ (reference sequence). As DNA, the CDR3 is TGTGCCAGCAGCTCGGGACAGCTTAGCAATCAGCCCCAGCATTTT. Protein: CASSSGQLSNQPQHF.

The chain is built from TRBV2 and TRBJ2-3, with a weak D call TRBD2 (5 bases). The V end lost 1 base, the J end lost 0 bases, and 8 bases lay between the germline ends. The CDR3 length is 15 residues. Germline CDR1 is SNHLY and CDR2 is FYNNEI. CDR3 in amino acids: CASSEGRVSTDTQYF. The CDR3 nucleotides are TGTGCCAGCAGTGAAGGGCGGGTAAGCACAGATACGCAGTATTTT.

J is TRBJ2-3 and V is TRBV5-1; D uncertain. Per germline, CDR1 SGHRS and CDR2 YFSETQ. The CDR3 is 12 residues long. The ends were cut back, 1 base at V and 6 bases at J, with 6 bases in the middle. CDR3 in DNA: TGCGCCAGCAGCTTGTTATCCGATACGCAGTATTTT. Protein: CASSLLSDTQYF.

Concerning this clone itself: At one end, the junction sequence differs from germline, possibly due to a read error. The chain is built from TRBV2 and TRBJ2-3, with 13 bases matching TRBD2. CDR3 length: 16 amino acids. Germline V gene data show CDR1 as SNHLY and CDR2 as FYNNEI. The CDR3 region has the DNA TGTGCCAGCAGGGAAGGACTAGCGGGAGAAATAGATACGCAGTATTTT. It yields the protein CASREGLAGEIDTQYF. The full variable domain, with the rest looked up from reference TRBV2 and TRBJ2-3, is EPEVTQTPSHQVTQMGQEVILRCVPISNHLYFYWYRQILGQKVEFLVSFYNNEISEKSEIFDDQFSVERPDGSNFTLKIRSTKLEDSAMYFCASREGLAGEIDTQYFGPGTRLTVL.

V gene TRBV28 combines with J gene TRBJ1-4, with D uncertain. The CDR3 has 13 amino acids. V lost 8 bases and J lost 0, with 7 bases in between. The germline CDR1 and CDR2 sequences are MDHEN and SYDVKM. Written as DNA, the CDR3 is TGTGCCAGCTGGCAGCCAACTAATGAAAAACTGTTTTTT. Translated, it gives CASWQPTNEKLFF.

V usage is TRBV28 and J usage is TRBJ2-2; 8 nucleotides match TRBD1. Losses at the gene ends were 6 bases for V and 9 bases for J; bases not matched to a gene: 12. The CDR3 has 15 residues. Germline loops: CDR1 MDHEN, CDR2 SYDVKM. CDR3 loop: CASSLGGQGRRELFF. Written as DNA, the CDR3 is TGTGCCAGCAGCCTAGGAGGACAGGGTCGCCGGGAGCTGTTTTTT.

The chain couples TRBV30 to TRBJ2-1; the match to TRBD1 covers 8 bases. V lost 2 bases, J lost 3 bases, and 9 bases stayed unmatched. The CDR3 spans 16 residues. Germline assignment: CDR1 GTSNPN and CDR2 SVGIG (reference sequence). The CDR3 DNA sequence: TGTGCCTGGAGTCAAAAGCCGGGACAGGTCTACAATGAGCAGTTCTTC. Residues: CAWSQKPGQVYNEQFF.

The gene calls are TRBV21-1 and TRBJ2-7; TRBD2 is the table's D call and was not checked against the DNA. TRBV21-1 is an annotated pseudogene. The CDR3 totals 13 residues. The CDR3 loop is CASRTSGTNEQYF. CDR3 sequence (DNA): TGTGCCAGCCGGACTAGCGGGACAAACGAGCAGTACTTC.

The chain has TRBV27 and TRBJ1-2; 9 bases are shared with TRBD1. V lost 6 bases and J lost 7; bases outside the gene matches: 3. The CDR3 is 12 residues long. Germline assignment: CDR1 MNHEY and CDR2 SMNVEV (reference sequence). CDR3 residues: CASRKDRGGYTF. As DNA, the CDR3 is TGTGCCAGCAGGAAGGACAGGGGTGGCTACACCTTC.

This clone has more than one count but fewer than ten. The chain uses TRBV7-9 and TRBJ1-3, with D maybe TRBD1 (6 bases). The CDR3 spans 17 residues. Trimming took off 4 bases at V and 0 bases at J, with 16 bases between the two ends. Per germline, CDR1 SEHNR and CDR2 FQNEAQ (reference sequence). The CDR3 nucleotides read TGTGCCAGCAGCTCACGACAGGCGGGGGGCTCTGGAAACACCATATATTTT. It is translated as CASSSRQAGGSGNTIYF.

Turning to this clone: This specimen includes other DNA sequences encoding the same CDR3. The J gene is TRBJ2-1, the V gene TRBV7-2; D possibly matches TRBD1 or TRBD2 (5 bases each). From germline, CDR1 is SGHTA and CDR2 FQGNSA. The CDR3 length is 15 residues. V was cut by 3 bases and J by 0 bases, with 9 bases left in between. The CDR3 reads CASSLAGSSYNEQFF. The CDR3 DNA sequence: TGTGCCAGCAGCTTGGCAGGGAGCTCCTACAATGAGCAGTTCTTC.

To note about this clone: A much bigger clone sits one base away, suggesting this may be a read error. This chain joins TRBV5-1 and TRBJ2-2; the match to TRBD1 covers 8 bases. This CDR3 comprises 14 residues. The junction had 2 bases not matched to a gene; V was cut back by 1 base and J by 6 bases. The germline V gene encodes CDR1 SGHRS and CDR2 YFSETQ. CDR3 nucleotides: TGCGCCAGCAGCTTGTCAGGGGGCCCCGGGGAGCTGTTTTTT. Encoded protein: CASSLSGGPGELFF. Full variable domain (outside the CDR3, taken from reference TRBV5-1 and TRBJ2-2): KAGVTQTPRYLIKTRGQQVTLSCSPISGHRSVSWYQQTPGQGLQFLFEYFSETQRNKGNFPGRFSGRQFSNSRSEMNVSTLELGDSALYLCASSLSGGPGELFFGEGSRLTVL.

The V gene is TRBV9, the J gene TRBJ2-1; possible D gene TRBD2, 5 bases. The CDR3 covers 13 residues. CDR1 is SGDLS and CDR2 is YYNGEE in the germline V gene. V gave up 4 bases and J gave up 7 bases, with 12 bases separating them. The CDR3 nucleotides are TGTGCCAGCAGCCCCCGGACGGGGAATGAGCAGTTCTTC. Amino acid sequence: CASSPRTGNEQFF. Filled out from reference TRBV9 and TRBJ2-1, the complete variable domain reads DSGVTQTPKHLITATGQRVTLRCSPRSGDLSVYWYQQSLDQGLQFLIQYYNGEERAKGNILERFSAQQFPDLHSELNLSSLELGDSALYFCASSPRTGNEQFFGPGTRLTVL.

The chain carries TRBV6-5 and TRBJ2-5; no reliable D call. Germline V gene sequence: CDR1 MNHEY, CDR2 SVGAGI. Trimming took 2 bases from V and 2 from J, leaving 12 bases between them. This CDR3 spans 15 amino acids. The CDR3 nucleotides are TGTGCCAGCAGTTACCGAACGTCTGGACAAGAGACCCAGTACTTC. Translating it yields CASSYRTSGQETQYF.

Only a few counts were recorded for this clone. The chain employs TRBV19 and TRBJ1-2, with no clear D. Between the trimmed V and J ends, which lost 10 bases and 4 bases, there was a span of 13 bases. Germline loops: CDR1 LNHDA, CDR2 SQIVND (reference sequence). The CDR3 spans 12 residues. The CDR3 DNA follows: TGTGCCATTTCTAGGGTGGGCTATGGCTACACCTTC. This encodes CAISRVGYGYTF. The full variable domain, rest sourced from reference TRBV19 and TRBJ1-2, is DGGITQSPKYLFRKEGQNVTLSCEQNLNHDAMYWYRQDPGQGLRLIYYSQIVNDFQKGDIAEGYSVSREKKESFPLTVTSAQKNPTAFYLCAISRVGYGYTFGSGTRLTVV.

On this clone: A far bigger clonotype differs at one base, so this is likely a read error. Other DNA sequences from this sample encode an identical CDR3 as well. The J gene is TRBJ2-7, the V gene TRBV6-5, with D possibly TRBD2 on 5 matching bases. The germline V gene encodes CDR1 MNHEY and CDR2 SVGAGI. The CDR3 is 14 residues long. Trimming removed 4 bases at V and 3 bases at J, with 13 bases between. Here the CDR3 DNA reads TGTGCCAGCAGTTTCGGGCTAGAGGGCTACGAGCAGTACTTC. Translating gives CASSFGLEGYEQYF.